Detailed here is one T cell receptor beta chain. The CDR3 runs 13 residues. Deletions cut 4 bases from V and 8 bases from J, with 12 bases between. Looked up from germline, CDR1 is MRHNA and CDR2 is SNTAGT. These data come from a study of identifying expanded T cells in peripheral blood. The protocol was immunoSEQ multiplex PCR, while the TCRdb copy is restricted to in-frame clones and leaves out a portion. The data show under 85,000 clones, roughly 84% seen once. The receptor was isolated from a person aged 18 to 69 in good health. V usage is TRBV6-4 and J usage is TRBJ2-1; D is undetermined. Sample: blood. DNA for the CDR3: TGTGCCAGCAGTGGCCAGCCGCAAGATGAGCAGTTCTTC. Translation gives CASSGQPQDEQFF.